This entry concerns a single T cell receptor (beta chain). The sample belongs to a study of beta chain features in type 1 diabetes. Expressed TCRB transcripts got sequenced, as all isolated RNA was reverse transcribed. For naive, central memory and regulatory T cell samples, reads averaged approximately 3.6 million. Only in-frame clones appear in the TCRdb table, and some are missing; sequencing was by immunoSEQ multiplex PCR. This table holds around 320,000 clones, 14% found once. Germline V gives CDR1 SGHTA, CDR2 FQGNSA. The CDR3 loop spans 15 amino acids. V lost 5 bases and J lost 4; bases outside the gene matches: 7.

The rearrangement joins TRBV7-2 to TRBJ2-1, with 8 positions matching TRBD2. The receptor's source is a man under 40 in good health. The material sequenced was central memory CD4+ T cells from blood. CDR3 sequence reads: CASSGTGGQYNEQFF. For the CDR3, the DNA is TGTGCCAGCAGCGGAACGGGGGGGCAGTACAATGAGCAGTTCTTC. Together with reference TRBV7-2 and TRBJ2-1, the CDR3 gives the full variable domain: GAGVSQSPSNKVTEKGKDVELRCDPISGHTALYWYRQSLGQGLEFLIYFQGNSAPDKSGLPSDRFSAERTGGSVSTLTIQRTQQEDSAVYLCASSGTGGQYNEQFFGPGTRLTVL.